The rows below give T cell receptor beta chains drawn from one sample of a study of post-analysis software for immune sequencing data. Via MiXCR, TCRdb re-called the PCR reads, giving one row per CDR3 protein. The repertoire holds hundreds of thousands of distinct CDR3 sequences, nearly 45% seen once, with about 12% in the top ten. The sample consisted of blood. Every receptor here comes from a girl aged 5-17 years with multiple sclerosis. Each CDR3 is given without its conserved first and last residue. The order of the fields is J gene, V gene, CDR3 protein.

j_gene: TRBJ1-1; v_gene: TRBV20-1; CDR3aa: SADSGHPNTEAF
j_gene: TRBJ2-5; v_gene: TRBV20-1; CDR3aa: SVPDRRETQY
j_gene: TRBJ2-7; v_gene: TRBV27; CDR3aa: ASSSLGSYYEQY
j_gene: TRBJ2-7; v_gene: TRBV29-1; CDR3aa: SVDRAEGYNEQY
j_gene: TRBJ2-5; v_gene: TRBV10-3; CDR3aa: AISTGTGAEKTQY
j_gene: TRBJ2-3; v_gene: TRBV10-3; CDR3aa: AISDTSPDTQY
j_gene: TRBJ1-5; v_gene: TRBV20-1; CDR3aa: SAREGYQPQH
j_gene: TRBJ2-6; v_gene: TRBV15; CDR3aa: ATSTRSSGANVLT
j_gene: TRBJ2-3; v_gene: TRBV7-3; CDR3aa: ASSSRAFSGRATDTQY
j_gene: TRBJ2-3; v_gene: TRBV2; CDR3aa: ASSALRTDTQY
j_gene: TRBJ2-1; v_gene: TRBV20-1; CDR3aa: SAKNEPGNEQF